The 17 T cell receptor beta chains presented below share a single source sample, sequenced in a study of blood T cell repertoires in COVID-19. Assay: immunoSEQ multiplex PCR; the TCRdb copy retains only in-frame clones and omits some. The sample lists around 170,000 clones; about 89% were seen once. Material: peripheral blood. The receptor set was obtained from a man in his late teens or twenties who had recovered from COVID-19.

This sequence joins TRBV4-1 and TRBJ2-1, with 7 nucleotides matching TRBD2. J lost 5 bases, V lost 1 base, and 8 bases had no gene match. The CDR3 is made up of 16 amino acids. CDR1 and CDR2 (germline): MGHRA, YSYEKL. DNA for the CDR3: TGCGCCAGCAGCCAAGGGTGGGGGGGAGTTGACAATGAGCAGTTCTTC. It yields the protein CASSQGWGGVDNEQFF.

The chain has TRBV9 and TRBJ2-3; 15 bases fit TRBD2. The V and J ends lost 3 bases and 2 bases, in that order; junction bases with no gene match: 10. Germline assignment: CDR1 SGDLS and CDR2 YYNGEE. This CDR3 region has 19 residues. CDR3 bases: TGTGCCAGCAGCGGGACTAGCGGGAGGGCCAAACCCTTCACAGATACGCAGTATTTT. Protein sequence: CASSGTSGRAKPFTDTQYF.

In regard to this clone: Other DNA sequences in this sample translate to the same CDR3. The rearrangement uses TRBV19 and TRBJ1-5; 9 nucleotides agree with TRBD1. CDR3 length: 15 amino acids. V was pared by 3 bases and J by 2 bases, with 2 bases of the junction left unmatched. Looked up from germline, CDR1 is LNHDA and CDR2 is SQIVND (reference sequence). CDR3 region: CASSMGQGGNQPQHF. The CDR3 bases are TGTGCCAGTAGTATGGGACAGGGAGGCAATCAGCCCCAGCATTTT.

The V gene is TRBV12-3 or TRBV12-4, the J gene TRBJ1-5; D is unresolved. Trimming stripped 6 bases from V and 5 bases from J, with 11 bases between. The CDR3 covers 13 residues. The CDR3 DNA reads as TGTGCCAGCAGCCCCGGGGTCCATCAGCCCCAGCATTTT. It specifies CASSPGVHQPQHF.

The rearrangement joins TRBV10-3 to TRBJ1-6, with 9 bases fitting TRBD1. The CDR3 contains 15 residues. The germline V gene has CDR1 ENHRY and CDR2 SYGVKD. The ends lost 0 bases at V and 10 bases at J; junction bases unmatched: 4. The CDR3 sequence: CAISESKGQGSPLHF. In DNA form, the CDR3 reads TGTGCCATCAGTGAGTCGAAGGGACAGGGATCACCCCTCCACTTT.

The genes are TRBV5-6 and TRBJ2-7, with TRBD1 matching 8 bases. From germline, CDR1 is SGHDT and CDR2 YYEEEE. The CDR3 loop spans 15 amino acids. V lost 4 bases to trimming and J lost 6 bases; unmatched junction nucleotides: 12. CDR3 sequence (DNA): TGTGCCAGCAGCCCTGACAGGGGCCTTGGGGGCGAGCAGTACTTC. Protein sequence: CASSPDRGLGGEQYF.

CDR3 in amino acids: CASTPRGLLSNQPQHF. The CDR3 region has the DNA TGTGCCAGCACCCCTCGGGGTTTGTTGAGCAATCAGCCCCAGCATTTT. This chain uses TRBV2 with TRBJ1-5; unclear D gene. V was pared by 7 bases and J by 1 base, with 17 bases between. The CDR3 totals 16 residues. Germline CDR1 SNHLY, CDR2 FYNNEI.

Points on this clone: The same CDR3 is also encoded by other DNA sequences in this sample. The V call is TRBV5-4, the J call TRBJ2-1, with 10 bases lining up with TRBD2. The CDR3 extends over 14 amino acids. Germline values: CDR1 SGHNT, CDR2 YYREEE (reference sequence). With V trimmed by 1 base and J by 7 bases, 2 bases remained unmatched. The CDR3 bases are TGTGCCAGCAGCTTGCTAGCGGGAGCTAATGAGCAGTTCTTC. This encodes CASSLLAGANEQFF.

The sample holds a few counts of this clone. The chain couples TRBV12-5 to TRBJ1-4, with 10 bases lining up with TRBD1. Germline V gene data show CDR1 as LGHNT and CDR2 as FRNRAP. CDR3 length: 14 residues. J was trimmed by 7 bases and V by 5 bases; bases with no gene match: 4. The CDR3 DNA reads as TGTGCTAGTGGTCGGACAGGGGGAACTGAAAAACTGTTTTTT. Amino acids: CASGRTGGTEKLFF.

V gene TRBV18 combines with J gene TRBJ2-1, with 13 bases matching TRBD2. Germline CDR1 and CDR2: KGHSH and LQKENI. CDR3 size: 15 residues. V lost 4 bases to trimming and J lost 9 bases; unmatched junction nucleotides: 6. CDR3 sequence: CASSLGLAGVTEQFF. DNA of the CDR3: TGTGCCAGCTCACTAGGACTAGCGGGAGTAACTGAGCAGTTCTTC.

The V and J genes are TRBV7-3 and TRBJ2-2, with TRBD1 matching 8 bases. Per germline, CDR1 SGHTA and CDR2 FQGTGA. The CDR3 sequence is 16 residues long. After removal of 5 bases from V and 6 bases from J, the junction contained 11 bases not matched to a gene. CDR3 coding DNA: TGTGCCAGCAGCCCCATCCAGGGGGCGGGTCCCGGGGAGCTGTTTTTT. Translated, it gives CASSPIQGAGPGELFF.

In this sample, this clone turned up once. The chain combines TRBV4-3 with TRBJ2-1, with 7 bases that match TRBD2. The germline CDR1 and CDR2 sequences are LGHNA and YSLEER. This CDR3 has 18 residues. Germline trimming cut 1 base from V and 1 base from J; bases unmatched to any gene: 10. The CDR3 reads CASSQAWGREVSYNEQFF. The DNA of the CDR3 is TGCGCCAGCAGCCAAGCGTGGGGTCGGGAGGTATCCTACAATGAGCAGTTCTTC.

The gene calls are TRBV3-1 (or the pseudogene TRBV3-2) and TRBJ2-5; 9 bases align to TRBD1. The CDR3 is 16 residues long. From germline, CDR1 is LGHDT and CDR2 YNNKEL (reference sequence). V dropped 2 bases and J dropped 2; count of bases not matched to a gene: 6. The CDR3 sequence: CASSQRGTGNQETQYF. DNA for the CDR3: TGTGCCAGCAGCCAAAGGGGGACAGGGAATCAAGAGACCCAGTACTTC.

The V call is TRBV7-8, the J call TRBJ1-1; unclear D gene. With 0 bases removed from V and 0 bases from J, the gap between germline ends came to 8 bases. Germline V gene sequence: CDR1 SGHVS, CDR2 FQNEAQ. This CDR3 has 15 residues. Here the CDR3 reads CASSLAVQMNTEAFF. For the CDR3, the DNA is TGTGCCAGCAGCTTAGCGGTACAGATGAACACTGAAGCTTTCTTT.

This sequence joins TRBV6-2 or TRBV6-3 and TRBJ2-7; TRBD1 matches 7 bases. The CDR3 is 14 residues long. Germline CDR1 is MNHEY and CDR2 is SVGEGT. J gave up 4 bases and V 0 bases, and 3 bases lay outside the gene matches. CDR3 coding DNA: TGTGCCAGCAGTTACTCGGGACAGCTTTACGAGCAGTACTTC. Encoded protein: CASSYSGQLYEQYF.

The chain uses TRBV18 and TRBJ1-3, with D perhaps matching TRBD1 (6 bases). The germline V and J ends were trimmed by 2 bases and 0 bases, with 23 bases remaining between them. Germline CDR1 KGHSH, CDR2 LQKENI. The CDR3 loop spans 20 amino acids. CDR3 coding DNA: TGTGCCAGCTCACCAACAGGGCTACACCAAATCGAAAGCTCTGGAAACACCATATATTTT. It is translated as CASSPTGLHQIESSGNTIYF. The complete variable domain, with remaining parts taken from reference TRBV18 and TRBJ1-3, reads NAGVMQNPRHLVRRRGQEARLRCSPMKGHSHVYWYRQLPEEGLKFMVYLQKENIIDESGMPKERFSAEFPKEGPSILRIQQVVRGDSAAYFCASSPTGLHQIESSGNTIYFGEGSWLTVV.

This clone was seen a single time. The chain carries TRBV27 and TRBJ2-7, with 8 bases aligning to TRBD2. Germline assignment: CDR1 MNHEY and CDR2 SMNVEV (reference sequence). CDR3 length equals 11 residues. The J segment lost 6 bases and the V segment lost 10 bases, leaving 5 bases of the junction unmatched. CDR3 residues: CATGTRGEQYF. DNA for the CDR3: TGTGCCACCGGGACTAGGGGCGAGCAGTACTTC.